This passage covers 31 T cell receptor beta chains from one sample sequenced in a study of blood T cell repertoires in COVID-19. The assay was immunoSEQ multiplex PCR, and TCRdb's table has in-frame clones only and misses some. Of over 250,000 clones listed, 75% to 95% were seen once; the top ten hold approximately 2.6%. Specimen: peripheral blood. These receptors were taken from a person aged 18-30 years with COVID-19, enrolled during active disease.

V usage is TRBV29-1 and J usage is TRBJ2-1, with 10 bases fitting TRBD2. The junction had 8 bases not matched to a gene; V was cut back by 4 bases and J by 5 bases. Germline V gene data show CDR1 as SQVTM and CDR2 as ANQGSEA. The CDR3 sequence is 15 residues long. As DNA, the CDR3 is TGCAGCGTTGGAATATTAGCGGGAGGAAACAATGAGCAGTTCTTC. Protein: CSVGILAGGNNEQFF.

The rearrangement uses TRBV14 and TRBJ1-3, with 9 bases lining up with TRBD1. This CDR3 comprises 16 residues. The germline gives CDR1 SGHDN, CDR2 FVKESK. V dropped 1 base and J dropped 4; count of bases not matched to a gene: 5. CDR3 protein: CASSQGGTGPGNTIYF. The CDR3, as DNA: TGTGCCAGCAGCCAAGGCGGGACAGGGCCAGGAAACACCATATATTTT.

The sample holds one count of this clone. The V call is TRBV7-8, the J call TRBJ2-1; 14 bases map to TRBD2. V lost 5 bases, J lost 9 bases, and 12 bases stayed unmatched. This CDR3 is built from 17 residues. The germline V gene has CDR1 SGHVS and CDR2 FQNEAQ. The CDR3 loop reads CASSLRFGTSGSGEQFF. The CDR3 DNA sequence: TGTGCCAGCAGCCTACGGTTCGGGACTAGCGGGAGCGGTGAGCAGTTCTTC.

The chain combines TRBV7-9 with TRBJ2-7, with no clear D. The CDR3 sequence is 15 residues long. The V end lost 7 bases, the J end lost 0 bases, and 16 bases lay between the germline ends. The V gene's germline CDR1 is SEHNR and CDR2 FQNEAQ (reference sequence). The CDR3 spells CASTTSDPPSYEQYF. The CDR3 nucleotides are TGTGCCAGCACCACAAGCGATCCCCCCTCCTACGAGCAGTACTTC. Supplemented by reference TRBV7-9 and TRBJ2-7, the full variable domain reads DTGVSQNPRHKITKRGQNVTFRCDPISEHNRLYWYRQTLGQGPEFLTYFQNEAQLEKSRLLSDRFSAERPKGSFSTLEIQRTEQGDSAMYLCASTTSDPPSYEQYFGPGTRLTVT.

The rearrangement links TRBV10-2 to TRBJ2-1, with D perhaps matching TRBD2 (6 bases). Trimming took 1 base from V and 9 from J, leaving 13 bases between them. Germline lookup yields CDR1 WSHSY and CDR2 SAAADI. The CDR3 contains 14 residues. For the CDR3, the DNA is TGCGCCAGCAGTGAGTGGGGGAGGAACATTGAGCAGTTCTTC. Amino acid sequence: CASSEWGRNIEQFF.

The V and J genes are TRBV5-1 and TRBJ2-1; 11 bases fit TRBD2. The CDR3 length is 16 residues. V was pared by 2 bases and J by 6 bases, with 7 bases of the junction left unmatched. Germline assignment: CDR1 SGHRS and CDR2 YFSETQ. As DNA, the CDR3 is TGCGCCAGCAGCTTCACTAGCGGGAGCGACTTCAATGAGCAGTTCTTC. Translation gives CASSFTSGSDFNEQFF.

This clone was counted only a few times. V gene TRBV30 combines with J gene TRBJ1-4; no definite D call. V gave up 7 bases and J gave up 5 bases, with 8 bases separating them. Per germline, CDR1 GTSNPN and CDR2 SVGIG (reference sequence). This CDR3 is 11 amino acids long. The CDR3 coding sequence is TGTGCCTACACGCCCAATGAAAAACTGTTTTTT. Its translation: CAYTPNEKLFF.

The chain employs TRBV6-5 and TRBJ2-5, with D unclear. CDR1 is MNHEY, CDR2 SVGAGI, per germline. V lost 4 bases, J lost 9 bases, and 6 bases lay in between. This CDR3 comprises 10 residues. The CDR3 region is CASSWAAQYF. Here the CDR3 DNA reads TGTGCCAGCAGTTGGGCAGCCCAGTACTTC.

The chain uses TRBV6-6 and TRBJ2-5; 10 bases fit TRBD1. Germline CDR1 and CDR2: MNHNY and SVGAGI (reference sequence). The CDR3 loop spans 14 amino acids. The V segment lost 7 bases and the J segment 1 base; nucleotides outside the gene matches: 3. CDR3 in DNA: TGTGCCAGCAAGGGACAGGGGAGCCAAGAGACCCAGTACTTC. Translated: CASKGQGSQETQYF.

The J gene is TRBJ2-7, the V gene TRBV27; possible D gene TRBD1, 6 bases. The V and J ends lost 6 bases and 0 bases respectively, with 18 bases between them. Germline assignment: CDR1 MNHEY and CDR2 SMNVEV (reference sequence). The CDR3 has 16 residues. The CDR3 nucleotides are TGTGCCAGCAGCCCCAGGGGAGCGCCGAGCTCCTACGAGCAGTACTTC. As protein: CASSPRGAPSSYEQYF.

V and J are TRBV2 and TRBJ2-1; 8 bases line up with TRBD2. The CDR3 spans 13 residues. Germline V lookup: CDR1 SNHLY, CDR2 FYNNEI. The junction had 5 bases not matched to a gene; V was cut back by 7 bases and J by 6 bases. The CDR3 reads CASITLAGNEQFF. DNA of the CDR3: TGTGCCAGCATAACCCTAGCGGGCAATGAGCAGTTCTTC. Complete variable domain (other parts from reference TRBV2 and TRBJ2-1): EPEVTQTPSHQVTQMGQEVILRCVPISNHLYFYWYRQILGQKVEFLVSFYNNEISEKSEIFDDQFSVERPDGSNFTLKIRSTKLEDSAMYFCASITLAGNEQFFGPGTRLTVL.

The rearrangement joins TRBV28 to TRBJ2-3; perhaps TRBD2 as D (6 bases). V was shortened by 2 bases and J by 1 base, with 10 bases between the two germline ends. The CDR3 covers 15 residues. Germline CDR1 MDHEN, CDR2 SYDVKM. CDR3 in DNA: TGTGCCAGCAGTTTAAGGGCTAGCGGCACAGATACGCAGTATTTT. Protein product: CASSLRASGTDTQYF.

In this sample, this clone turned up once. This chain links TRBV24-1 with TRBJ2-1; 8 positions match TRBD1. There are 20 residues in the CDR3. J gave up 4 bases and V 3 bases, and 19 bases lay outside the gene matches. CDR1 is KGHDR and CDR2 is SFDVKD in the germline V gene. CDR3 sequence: CATSDTGTGPVRSPYNEQFF. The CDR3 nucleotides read TGTGCCACCAGTGATACCGGGACAGGTCCAGTTCGGTCACCATACAATGAGCAGTTCTTC.

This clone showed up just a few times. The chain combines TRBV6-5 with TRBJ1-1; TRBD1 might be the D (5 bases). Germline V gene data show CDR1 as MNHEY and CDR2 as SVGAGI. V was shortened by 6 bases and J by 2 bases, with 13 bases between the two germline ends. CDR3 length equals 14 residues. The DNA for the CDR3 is TGTGCCAGCAGAACCACAGGCTTTAACACTGAAGCTTTCTTT. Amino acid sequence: CASRTTGFNTEAFF.

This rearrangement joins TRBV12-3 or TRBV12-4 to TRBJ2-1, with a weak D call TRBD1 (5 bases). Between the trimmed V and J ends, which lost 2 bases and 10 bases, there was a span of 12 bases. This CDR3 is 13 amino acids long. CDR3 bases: TGTGCCAGCAGTTTACCCCTCGGACACGAGCAGTTCTTC. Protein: CASSLPLGHEQFF.

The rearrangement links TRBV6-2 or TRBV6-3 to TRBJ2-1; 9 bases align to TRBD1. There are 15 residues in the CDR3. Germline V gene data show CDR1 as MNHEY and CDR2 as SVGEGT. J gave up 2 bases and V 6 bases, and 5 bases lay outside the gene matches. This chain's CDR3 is CASSSGQGPYNEQFF. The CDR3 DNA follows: TGTGCCAGCAGCTCCGGACAGGGGCCCTACAATGAGCAGTTCTTC.

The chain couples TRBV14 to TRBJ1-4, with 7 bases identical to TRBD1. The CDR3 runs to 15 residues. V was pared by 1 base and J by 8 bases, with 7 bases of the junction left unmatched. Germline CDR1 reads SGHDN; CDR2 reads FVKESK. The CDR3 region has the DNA TGTGCCAGCAGCCAAGGACAGGGAAGTGGGGAAAAACTGTTTTTT. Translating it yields CASSQGQGSGEKLFF.

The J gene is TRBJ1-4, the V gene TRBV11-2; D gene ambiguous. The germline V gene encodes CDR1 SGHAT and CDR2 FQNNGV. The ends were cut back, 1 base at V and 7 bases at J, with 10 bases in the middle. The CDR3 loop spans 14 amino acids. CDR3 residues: CASSLVTGGEKLFF. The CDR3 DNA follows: TGTGCCAGCAGCTTAGTGACGGGAGGTGAAAAACTGTTTTTT.

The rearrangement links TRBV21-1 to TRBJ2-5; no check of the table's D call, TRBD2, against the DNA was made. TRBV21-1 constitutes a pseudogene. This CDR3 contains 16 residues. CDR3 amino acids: CASIILQRESEETQYF. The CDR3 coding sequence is TGTGCCAGCATCATTCTACAGCGGGAATCGGAAGAGACCCAGTACTTC.

CDR3 sequence reads: CASSFKTGEDGANVLTF. CDR3 DNA sequence: TGCGCCAGCAGCTTTAAGACAGGGGAGGATGGGGCCAACGTCCTGACTTTC. The V gene is TRBV5-1, the J gene TRBJ2-6, with TRBD1 identical over 8 bases. The length of the CDR3 is 17 residues. In germline, CDR1 is SGHRS, CDR2 YFSETQ. V trimming: 2 bases; J trimming: 3 bases; junction bases outside the gene matches: 7.

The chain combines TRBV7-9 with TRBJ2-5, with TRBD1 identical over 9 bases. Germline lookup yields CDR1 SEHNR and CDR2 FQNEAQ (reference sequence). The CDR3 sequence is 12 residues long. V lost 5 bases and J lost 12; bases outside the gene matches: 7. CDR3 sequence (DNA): TGTGCCAGCAGCCAGAACCGGGACAGGGAGTACTTC. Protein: CASSQNRDREYF.

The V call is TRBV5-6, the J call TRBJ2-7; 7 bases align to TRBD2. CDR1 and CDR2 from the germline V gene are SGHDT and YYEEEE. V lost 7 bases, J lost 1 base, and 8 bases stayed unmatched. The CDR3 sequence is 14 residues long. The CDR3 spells CASGSGGYSYEQYF. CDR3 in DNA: TGTGCCAGCGGCTCCGGGGGGTATTCCTACGAGCAGTACTTC.

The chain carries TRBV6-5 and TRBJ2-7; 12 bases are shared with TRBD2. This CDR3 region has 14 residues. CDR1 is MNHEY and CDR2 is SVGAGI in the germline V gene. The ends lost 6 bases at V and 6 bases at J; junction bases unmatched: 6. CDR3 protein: CASRPSGRASEQYF. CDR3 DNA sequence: TGTGCCAGCAGACCTAGCGGGAGGGCAAGCGAGCAGTACTTC.

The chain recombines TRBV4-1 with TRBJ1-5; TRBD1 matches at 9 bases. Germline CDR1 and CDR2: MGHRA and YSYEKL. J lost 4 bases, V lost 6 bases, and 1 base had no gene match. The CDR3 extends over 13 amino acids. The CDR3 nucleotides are TGCGCCAGCAGGGGGACAGGGAATCAGCCCCAGCATTTT. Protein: CASRGTGNQPQHF.

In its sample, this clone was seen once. Here the CDR3 reads CASSTSGRGDNEQFF. For the CDR3, the DNA is TGTGCCAGCAGCACTAGCGGGAGGGGGGACAATGAGCAGTTCTTC. The rearrangement uses TRBV7-8 and TRBJ2-1, with 13 bases aligning to TRBD2. The V gene's germline CDR1 is SGHVS and CDR2 FQNEAQ. V trimming: 5 bases; J trimming: 5 bases; junction bases outside the gene matches: 3. The length of the CDR3 is 15 residues.

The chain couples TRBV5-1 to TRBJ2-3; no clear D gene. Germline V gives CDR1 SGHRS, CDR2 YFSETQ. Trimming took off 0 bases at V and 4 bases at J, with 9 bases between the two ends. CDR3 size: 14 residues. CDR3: CASSLEYLPDTQYF. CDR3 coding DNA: TGCGCCAGCAGCTTGGAGTACTTGCCAGATACGCAGTATTTT.

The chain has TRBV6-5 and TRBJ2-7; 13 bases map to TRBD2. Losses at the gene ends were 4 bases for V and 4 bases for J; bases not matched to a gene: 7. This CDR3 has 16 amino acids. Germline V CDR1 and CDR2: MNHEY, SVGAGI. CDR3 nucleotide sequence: TGTGCCAGCAGTTCCGGACTAGCGGGAGAAACGTACGAGCAGTACTTC. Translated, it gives CASSSGLAGETYEQYF.

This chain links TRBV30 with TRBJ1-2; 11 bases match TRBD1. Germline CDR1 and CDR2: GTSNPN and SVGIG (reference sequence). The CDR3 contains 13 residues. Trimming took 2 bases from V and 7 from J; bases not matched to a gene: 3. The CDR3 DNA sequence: TGTGCCTGGAGTCCGGGGACAGGGGGTGGCTACACCTTC. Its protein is CAWSPGTGGGYTF.

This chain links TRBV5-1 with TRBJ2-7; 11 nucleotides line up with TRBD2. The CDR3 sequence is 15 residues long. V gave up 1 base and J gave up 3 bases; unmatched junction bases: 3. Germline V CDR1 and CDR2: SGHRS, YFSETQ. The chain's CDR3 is CASSLTLAGDYEQYF. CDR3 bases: TGCGCCAGCAGCTTGACACTAGCGGGGGACTACGAGCAGTACTTC.

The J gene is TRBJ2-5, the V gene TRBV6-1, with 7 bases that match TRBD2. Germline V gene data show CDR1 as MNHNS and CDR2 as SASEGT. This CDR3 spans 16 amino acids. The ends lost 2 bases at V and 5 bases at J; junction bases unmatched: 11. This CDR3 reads CASSELPLKGGETQYF. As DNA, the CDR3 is TGTGCCAGCAGTGAACTCCCTTTGAAGGGAGGGGAGACCCAGTACTTC.

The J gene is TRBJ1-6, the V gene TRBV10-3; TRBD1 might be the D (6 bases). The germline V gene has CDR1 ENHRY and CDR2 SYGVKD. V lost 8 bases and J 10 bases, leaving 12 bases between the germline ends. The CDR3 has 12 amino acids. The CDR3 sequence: CAIGGVGSPLHF. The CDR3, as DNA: TGTGCCATCGGGGGCGTCGGATCACCCCTCCACTTT.